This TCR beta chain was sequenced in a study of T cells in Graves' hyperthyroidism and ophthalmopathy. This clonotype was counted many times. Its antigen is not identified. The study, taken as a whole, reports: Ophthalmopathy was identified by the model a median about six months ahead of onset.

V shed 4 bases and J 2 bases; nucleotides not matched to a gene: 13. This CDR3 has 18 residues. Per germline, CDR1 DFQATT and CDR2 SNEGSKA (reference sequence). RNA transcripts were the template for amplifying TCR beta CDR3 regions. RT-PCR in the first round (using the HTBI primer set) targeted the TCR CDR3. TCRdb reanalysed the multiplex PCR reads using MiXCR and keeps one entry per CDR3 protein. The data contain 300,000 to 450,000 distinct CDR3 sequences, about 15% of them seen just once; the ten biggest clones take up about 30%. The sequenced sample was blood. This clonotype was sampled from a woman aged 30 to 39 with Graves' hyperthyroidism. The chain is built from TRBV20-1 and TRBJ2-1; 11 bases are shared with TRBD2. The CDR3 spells CSANPLGSSGGPYNEQFF. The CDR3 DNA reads TGCAGTGCTAACCCCCTTGGATCTAGCGGGGGGCCCTACAATGAGCAGTTCTTC.